This entry concerns a single TCR beta chain. This specimen belongs to a study of OX40 agonist ivuxolimab in advanced cancers. Study in general: Patients received the agonistic anti-OX40 (CD134) antibody ivuxolimab.

Trimming took 3 bases from V and 0 from J, leaving 9 bases between them. The CDR3 loop spans 14 amino acids. Germline values: CDR1 MDHEN, CDR2 SYDVKM. Patients were ruled out by autoimmune disease history or systemic immunosuppression. The study sampled blood at baseline, cycle 4 day 1, and cycle 7 day 1. Libraries were prepared by immunoSEQ multiplex PCR; TCRdb keeps only in-frame clonotypes and omits some of them. The table has some 20,000 clones, approximately 86% seen once. The clonotype was recovered from an adult with an advanced solid tumor such as melanoma, head and neck, liver or kidney cancer. The starting material was CD4+ or CD8+ T cells sorted from blood, obtained in a trial of the OX40 agonist ivuxolimab. The rearrangement joins TRBV28 to TRBJ2-7, with TRBD1 as a possible D gene (6 bases). The DNA of the CDR3 is TGTGCCAGCAGTTTTAGGACAGTCTCCTACGAGCAGTACTTC. This sequence encodes CASSFRTVSYEQYF.